The TCR beta chain described here comes from a study of T cells in Graves' hyperthyroidism and ophthalmopathy. RNA transcripts yielded amplified TCR beta CDR3 regions. The HTBI primer set was used in a first-round RT-PCR of the TCR CDR3. TCRdb reprocessed the multiplex PCR reads via MiXCR and lists one record per CDR3 protein. Of 330,000 or so distinct CDR3 sequences in the sample, around 18% are singletons; the top ten hold around 15%. The CDR3 totals 16 residues. The V gene end was trimmed by 5 bases and the J gene end by 4 bases; junction bases not matched to a gene: 13. Germline V gene data show CDR1 as LGHNT and CDR2 as FRNRAP. This clonotype showed up many times.

This chain links TRBV12-5 with TRBJ2-5; 7 nucleotides agree with TRBD1. This clonotype originated in a woman aged 35 to 49 with Graves' ophthalmopathy. The source material was blood. CDR3 sequence: CASGPGQRDTGETQYF. Written as DNA, the CDR3 is TGTGCTAGTGGTCCGGGACAGAGGGATACGGGAGAGACCCAGTACTTC.